These T cell receptor beta chains were read from a single sample in a study of T cells in Graves' hyperthyroidism and ophthalmopathy. TCRdb reprocessed the multiplex PCR reads via MiXCR and lists one record per CDR3 protein. The sample lists around 500,000 distinct CDR3 sequences; roughly 22% were seen once. The material sequenced was blood. These TCRs come from a woman aged 65 to 85 with Graves' ophthalmopathy. Each CDR3 is given with its conserved first and last residue.

v_call cdr3_aa
TRBV7-2 CASSQSGGPDTQYF
TRBV10-3 CAISGTSGRALTGELFF
TRBV7-3 CASNRQGSTGELFF
TRBV28 CASSFGLNGYTF
TRBV14 CASSQDRGQGYNSPLHF
TRBV6-1 CASSYTLAETGELFF
TRBV5-5 CASTTSGTGEQYF
TRBV6-1 CASGRGFNEQYF
TRBV29-1 CSADSGRDTQYF
TRBV18 CASSPLSGRGDTQYF
TRBV12-3/TRBV12-4 CASSLTRGGDTEAFF
TRBV6-1 CASRRAGQPYEQYF
TRBV27 CASSPWGQPTEAFF
TRBV30 CAWRARAQSDTQYF
TRBV5-1 CASRGRQVYNSPLHF
TRBV28 CASSLWTSWNTGELFF
TRBV6-2/TRBV6-3 CASSDWRDGNEQFF
TRBV12-3/TRBV12-4 CASSLGLRRGSEEKLFF
TRBV7-7 CASSSALGGGNTGELFF
TRBV7-2 CASSLVSGGPEQYF
TRBV19 CASSALGGVEPYGYTF
TRBV7-9 CASSTRDSSKEQFF
TRBV7-6 CASSLAAGLLRNEQFF
TRBV7-2 CASSLLGKSADTQYF
TRBV7-9 CASSLPRDRGEGTGELFF
TRBV5-1 CASSTTGVDLFYNEQFF
TRBV28 CASSRTRVEQFF
TRBV12-3/TRBV12-4 CASTLPGGQGVSNEQYF
TRBV6-1 CASSGSPGNYNEQFF
TRBV28 CASSFDPGSYEQYF
TRBV6-2/TRBV6-3 CASRRQRGETQYF
TRBV12-3/TRBV12-4 CASSSRPSNYNEQFF
TRBV18 CASSSFRGDNEQFF
TRBV2 CASSEASGPYEQYF
TRBV30 CAWSVGPTSTEQFF
TRBV29-1 CSVEWTEAFF
TRBV5-1 CASSLAGDYQETQYF
TRBV7-9 CASSPDRLAGELFF
TRBV6-2/TRBV6-3 CASSSDRNNSPLHF
TRBV6-5 CASSYSDDQPQHF
TRBV6-6 CASSYSKAGGHEQYF
TRBV19 CASSIGKGGRARNEQFF
TRBV20-1 CSARDPRGYNEQFF
TRBV28 CASSQLAGGSYEQYF
TRBV7-2 CASSLARQAGYTEAFF
TRBV30 CAWSVSGNQPQHF
TRBV7-2 CASSPDRILNTEAFF
TRBV28 CASKSSLYGYTF
TRBV11-2 CASSSDRVVEKLFF